This record looks at one TCR beta chain sequence and its context. The antigen remains undetermined. Using immunoSEQ multiplex PCR, the repertoire was profiled, and TCRdb retains in-frame clones only, with some absent. The sample lists approximately 90,000 clones; 80% to 90% were seen once. The source of the sample is a study of OX40 agonist ivuxolimab in advanced cancers. Broader study findings: No determination was made of the antigen specificity of the expanded peripheral T cells. Certain nonresponding patients likewise had low normalized T-cell clonal expansion.

The sample here was CD4+ or CD8+ T cells sorted from blood, taken in a trial of the OX40 agonist ivuxolimab. The sequence was collected from an adult with an advanced solid tumor such as melanoma, head and neck, liver or kidney cancer.

In DNA, the CDR3 is TGTGCCAGCAGGGGTAGCGGGGGGAAGGAGACCCAGTACTTC. Its protein product is CASRGSGGKETQYF. V is TRBV11-2 and J is TRBJ2-5, with 10 bases matching TRBD2. V shed 6 bases and J 5 bases; nucleotides not matched to a gene: 6. The CDR3 runs 14 residues. Germline V gene data show CDR1 as SGHAT and CDR2 as FQNNGV.